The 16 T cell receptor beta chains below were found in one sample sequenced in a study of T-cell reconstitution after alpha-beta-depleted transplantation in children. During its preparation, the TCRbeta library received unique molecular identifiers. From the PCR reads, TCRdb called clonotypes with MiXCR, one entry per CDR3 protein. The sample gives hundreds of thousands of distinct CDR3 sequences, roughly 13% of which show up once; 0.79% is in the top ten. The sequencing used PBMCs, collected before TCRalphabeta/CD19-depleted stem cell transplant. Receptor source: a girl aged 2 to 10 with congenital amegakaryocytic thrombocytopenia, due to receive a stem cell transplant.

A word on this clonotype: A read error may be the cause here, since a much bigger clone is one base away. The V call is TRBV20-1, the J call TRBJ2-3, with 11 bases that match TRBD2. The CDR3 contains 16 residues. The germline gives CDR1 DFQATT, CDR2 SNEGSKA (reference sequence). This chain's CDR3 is CCARRLAGQGRDTQYF. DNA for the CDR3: TGCTGTGCTCGGCGACTAGCGGGACAGGGAAGAGATACGCAGTATTTT.

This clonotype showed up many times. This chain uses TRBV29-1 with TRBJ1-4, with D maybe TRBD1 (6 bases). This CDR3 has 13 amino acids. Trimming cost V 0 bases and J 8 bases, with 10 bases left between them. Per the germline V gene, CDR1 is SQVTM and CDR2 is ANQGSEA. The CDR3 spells CSVEDQGQEKLFF. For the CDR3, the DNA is TGCAGCGTTGAAGATCAGGGGCAGGAAAAACTGTTTTTT.

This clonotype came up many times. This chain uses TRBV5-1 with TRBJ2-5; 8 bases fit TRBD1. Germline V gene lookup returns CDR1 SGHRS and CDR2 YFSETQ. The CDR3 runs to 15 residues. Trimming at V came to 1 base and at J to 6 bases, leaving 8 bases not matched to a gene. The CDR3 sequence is CASSLPRQGLKTQYF. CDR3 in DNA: TGCGCCAGCAGCTTGCCCCGACAGGGGCTGAAGACCCAGTACTTC. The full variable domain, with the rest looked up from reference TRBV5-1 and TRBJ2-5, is KAGVTQTPRYLIKTRGQQVTLSCSPISGHRSVSWYQQTPGQGLQFLFEYFSETQRNKGNFPGRFSGRQFSNSRSEMNVSTLELGDSALYLCASSLPRQGLKTQYFGPGTRLLVL.

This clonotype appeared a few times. This chain's CDR3 is CSVVIGNTGELFF. CDR3 coding DNA: TGCAGCGTTGTGATCGGTAACACCGGGGAGCTGTTTTTT. This chain uses TRBV29-1 with TRBJ2-2; unclear D gene. V lost 4 bases and J 2 bases, leaving 8 bases between the germline ends. Per the germline V gene, CDR1 is SQVTM and CDR2 is ANQGSEA. This CDR3 is built from 13 residues.

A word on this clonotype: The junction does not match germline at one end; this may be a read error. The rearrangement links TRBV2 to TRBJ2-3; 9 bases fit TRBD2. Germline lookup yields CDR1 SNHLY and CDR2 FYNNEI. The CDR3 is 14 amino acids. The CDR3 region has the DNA TGTGCCAGCGCGGTAGCGGGAGTCACAGATACGCCGTATTTT. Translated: CASAVAGVTDTPYF.

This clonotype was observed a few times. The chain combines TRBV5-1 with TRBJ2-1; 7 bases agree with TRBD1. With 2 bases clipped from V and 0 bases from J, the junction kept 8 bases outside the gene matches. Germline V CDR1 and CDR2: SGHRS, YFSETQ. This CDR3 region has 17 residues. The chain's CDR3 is CASSFPGGKTSYNEQFF. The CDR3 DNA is TGCGCCAGCAGCTTTCCAGGGGGTAAAACCTCCTACAATGAGCAGTTCTTC.

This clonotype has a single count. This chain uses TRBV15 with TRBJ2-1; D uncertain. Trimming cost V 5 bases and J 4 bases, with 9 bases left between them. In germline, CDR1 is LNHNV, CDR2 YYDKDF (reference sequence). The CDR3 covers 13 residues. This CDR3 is CATSVGEYNEQFF. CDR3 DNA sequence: TGTGCCACCAGCGTAGGAGAGTACAATGAGCAGTTCTTC.

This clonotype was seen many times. CDR3: CASSMANYGYTF. In nucleotides, the CDR3 is TGTGCCAGCAGTATGGCCAACTATGGCTACACCTTC. The gene calls are TRBV28 and TRBJ1-2, with no clear D. The CDR3 runs to 12 residues. Germline V gene sequence: CDR1 MDHEN, CDR2 SYDVKM. Trimming stripped 5 bases from V and 2 bases from J, with 6 bases between.

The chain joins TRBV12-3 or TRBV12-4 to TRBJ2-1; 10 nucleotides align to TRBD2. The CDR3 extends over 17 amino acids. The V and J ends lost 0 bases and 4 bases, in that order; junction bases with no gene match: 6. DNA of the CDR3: TGTGCCAGCAGTTTAGCCCTAGCGGGAGTGCTTTACAATGAGCAGTTCTTC. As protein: CASSLALAGVLYNEQFF.

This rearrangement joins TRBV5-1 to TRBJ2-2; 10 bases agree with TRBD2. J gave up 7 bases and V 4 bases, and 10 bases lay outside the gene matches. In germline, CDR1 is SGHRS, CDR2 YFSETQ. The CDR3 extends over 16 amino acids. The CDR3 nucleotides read TGCGCCAGCAGCGGTATTAGCGGGAGGCGTGGCGGGGAGCTGTTTTTT. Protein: CASSGISGRRGGELFF.

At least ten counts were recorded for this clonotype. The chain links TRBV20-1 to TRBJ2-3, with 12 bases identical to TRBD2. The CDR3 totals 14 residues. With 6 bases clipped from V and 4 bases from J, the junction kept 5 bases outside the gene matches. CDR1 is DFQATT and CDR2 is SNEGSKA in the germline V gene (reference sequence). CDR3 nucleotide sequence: TGCAGTGCGCGGACTAGCGGGAATGCAGATACGCAGTATTTT. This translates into CSARTSGNADTQYF.

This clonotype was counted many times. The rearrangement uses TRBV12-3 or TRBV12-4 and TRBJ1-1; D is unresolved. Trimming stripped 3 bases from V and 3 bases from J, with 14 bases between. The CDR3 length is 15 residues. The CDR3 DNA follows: TGTGCCAGCAGTTTTTTGTGGCAGTTGGACACTGAAGCTTTCTTT. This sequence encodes CASSFLWQLDTEAFF.

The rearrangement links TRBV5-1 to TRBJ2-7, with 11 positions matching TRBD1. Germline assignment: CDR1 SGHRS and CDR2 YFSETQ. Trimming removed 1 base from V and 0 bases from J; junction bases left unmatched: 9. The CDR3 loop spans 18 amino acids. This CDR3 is CASSLTGTGGICSYEQYF. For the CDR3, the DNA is TGCGCCAGCAGCTTGACCGGGACAGGGGGAATATGCTCCTACGAGCAGTACTTC.

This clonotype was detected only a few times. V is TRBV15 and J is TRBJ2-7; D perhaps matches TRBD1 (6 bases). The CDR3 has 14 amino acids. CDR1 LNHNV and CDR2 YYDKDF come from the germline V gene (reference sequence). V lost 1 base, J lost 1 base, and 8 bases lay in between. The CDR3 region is CATSRATGSYEQYF. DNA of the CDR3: TGTGCCACCAGCAGAGCAACAGGGTCCTACGAGCAGTACTTC.

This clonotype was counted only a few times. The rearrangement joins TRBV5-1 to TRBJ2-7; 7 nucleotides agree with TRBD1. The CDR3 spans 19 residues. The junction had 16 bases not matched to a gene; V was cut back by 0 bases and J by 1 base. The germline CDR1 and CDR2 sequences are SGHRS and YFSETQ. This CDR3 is CASSLAGIRGPYTSYEQYF. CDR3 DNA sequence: TGCGCCAGCAGCTTGGCTGGGATTAGGGGGCCCTACACTTCCTACGAGCAGTACTTC.

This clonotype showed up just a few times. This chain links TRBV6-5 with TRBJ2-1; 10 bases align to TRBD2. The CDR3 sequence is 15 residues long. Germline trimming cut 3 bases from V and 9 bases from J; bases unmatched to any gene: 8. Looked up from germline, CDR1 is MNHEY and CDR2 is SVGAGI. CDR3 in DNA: TGTGCCAGCAGTTATCCCCAGCGGGAGGGCCCTGAGCAGTTCTTC. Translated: CASSYPQREGPEQFF.